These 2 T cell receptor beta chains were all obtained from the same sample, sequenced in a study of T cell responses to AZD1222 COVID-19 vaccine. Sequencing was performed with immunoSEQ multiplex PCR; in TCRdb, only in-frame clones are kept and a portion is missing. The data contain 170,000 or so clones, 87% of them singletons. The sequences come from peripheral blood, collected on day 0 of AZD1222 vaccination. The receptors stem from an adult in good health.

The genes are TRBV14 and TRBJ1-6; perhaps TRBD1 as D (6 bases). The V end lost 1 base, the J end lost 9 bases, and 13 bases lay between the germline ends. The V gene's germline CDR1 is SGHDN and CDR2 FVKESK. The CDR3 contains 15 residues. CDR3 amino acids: CASSQGQDPFSPLHF. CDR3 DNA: TGTGCCAGCAGCCAAGGACAGGACCCCTTTTCACCCCTCCACTTT.

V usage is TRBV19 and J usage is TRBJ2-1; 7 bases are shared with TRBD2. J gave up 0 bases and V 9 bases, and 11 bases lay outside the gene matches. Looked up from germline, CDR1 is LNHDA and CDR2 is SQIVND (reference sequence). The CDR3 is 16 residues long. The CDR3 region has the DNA TGTGCCAGCCGAAACGGGAGGATAAGCTCCTACAATGAGCAGTTCTTC. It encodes CASRNGRISSYNEQFF.